A single T cell receptor (beta chain) is shown here with its context. The data stem from a study of T and B cells in COVID-19 patients. Overall study: Peripheral blood came from COVID-19 patients with active infection or after recovery. Median age was approximately 33 years in the recovered cohort and around 62 years in the active-infection cohort. Of around 21 active-infection patients, about 18 carried comorbidities linked to unfavorable COVID-19 outcome.

This CDR3 is 14 amino acids long. The germline V gene encodes CDR1 SGHRS and CDR2 YFSETQ. V dropped 5 bases and J dropped 7; count of bases not matched to a gene: 7. From blood, roughly 240-550 ng of genomic DNA served as TRB template. TRB rearrangements were amplified by multiplex PCR with BIOMED2 TRB-A/B primers. One entry per CDR3 protein, called by TCRdb with MiXCR from the multiplex PCR reads. In the table there are tens of thousands of distinct CDR3 sequences, approximately 29% of which are singletons. The sequence was collected from a human donor who had recovered from COVID-19. Sequenced input: blood. V is TRBV5-1 and J is TRBJ1-2; 11 bases align to TRBD1. DNA of the CDR3: TGCGCCAGCAGAGGACAGGGGGCGACTCCTGGCTACACCTTC. Amino acids: CASRGQGATPGYTF. The variable domain in full, completed from reference TRBV5-1 and TRBJ1-2, reads KAGVTQTPRYLIKTRGQQVTLSCSPISGHRSVSWYQQTPGQGLQFLFEYFSETQRNKGNFPGRFSGRQFSNSRSEMNVSTLELGDSALYLCASRGQGATPGYTFGSGTRLTVV.